The next 16 T cell receptor beta chains were all read from a single sample in a study of T cell changes during pregnancy in multiple sclerosis. Some clones are missing from TCRdb's copy, which holds only in-frame ones; the method was immunoSEQ multiplex PCR. Altogether tens of thousands of clones are present, almost 95% being singletons, with the ten largest covering more than 0.4%. The sequences come from CD4+ T cells from peripheral blood mononuclear cells, collected in the third trimester of pregnancy. These receptors came from a female donor in good health, enrolled as a control in a pregnancy study.

V gene TRBV5-4 combines with J gene TRBJ2-1, with TRBD2 matching over 10 bases. The CDR3 sequence is 15 residues long. Unmatched junction bases numbered 11, after V lost 4 bases and J lost 10 bases. The V gene's germline CDR1 is SGHNT and CDR2 YYREEE (reference sequence). The CDR3 bases are TGTGCCAGCAGCACACCCGGGACTAGCGCTCTGGAGCAGTTCTTC. Translation gives CASSTPGTSALEQFF.

The chain has TRBV28 and TRBJ1-6; D might be TRBD1 (5 bases). CDR1 is MDHEN and CDR2 is SYDVKM in the germline V gene. The CDR3 length is 15 residues. Trimming stripped 9 bases from V and 6 bases from J, with 18 bases between. The CDR3, as DNA: TGTGCCAGTACCCTGTGGCAGGGAGGTAATTCACCCCTCCACTTT. This codes for CASTLWQGGNSPLHF.

The rearrangement links TRBV4-3 to TRBJ2-1, with 7 bases identical to TRBD1. This CDR3 spans 15 amino acids. Germline trimming cut 4 bases from V and 6 bases from J; bases unmatched to any gene: 9. The V gene's germline CDR1 is LGHNA and CDR2 YSLEER. This chain's CDR3 is CASSPRDSSINEQFF. The DNA of the CDR3 is TGCGCCAGCAGCCCCCGGGACAGCTCGATCAATGAGCAGTTCTTC.

The rearrangement uses TRBV7-3 and TRBJ1-2; possibly TRBD1 for D (6 bases). In germline, CDR1 is SGHTA, CDR2 FQGTGA. The CDR3 length is 14 residues. V lost 1 base to trimming and J lost 7 bases, with 13 bases between them. The CDR3 coding sequence is TGTGCCAGCAGCTTAAGGGGGCAGGGCGGTGGCTACACCTTC. The encoded protein is CASSLRGQGGGYTF.

The chain employs TRBV5-8 and TRBJ1-3; possibly TRBD1 for D (6 bases). Germline loops: CDR1 SGHTS, CDR2 YDEGEE. The CDR3 spans 14 residues. The V and J ends lost 4 bases and 7 bases respectively, with 15 bases between them. CDR3 residues: CASSHRDKRNTIYF. The CDR3 DNA reads TGTGCCAGCAGCCATCGGGACAAGCGGAACACCATATATTTT.

Note on this clone: The junction does not match germline at one end; this may be a read error. This chain joins TRBV7-7 and TRBJ2-3, with 9 bases fitting TRBD2. CDR3 length: 16 amino acids. Germline V lookup: CDR1 SSHAT, CDR2 FNYEAQ (reference sequence). The CDR3 loop is CASSSGTSRSTDTQYF. CDR3 nucleotides: TGTGCTAGCAGCTCCGGGACTAGCAGAAGCACAGATACGCAGTATTTT.

The V gene is TRBV6-5, the J gene TRBJ1-2; a weak D match, TRBD1 (5 bases). Germline CDR1 MNHEY, CDR2 SVGAGI. Deletions cut 10 bases from V and 4 bases from J, with 19 bases between. The CDR3 sequence is 14 residues long. CDR3 DNA: TGTGCCATCCGGGGAGGCGCGGGGGGCTATGGCTACACCTTC. Translated, it gives CAIRGGAGGYGYTF.

This clone was seen just once. The chain carries TRBV7-8 and TRBJ1-4; tentative D call: TRBD1 (6 bases). V gave up 5 bases and J gave up 16 bases, with 20 bases separating them. Germline CDR1 reads SGHVS; CDR2 reads FQNEAQ. The CDR3 covers 13 residues. The CDR3: CASSNGQYGERFF. The DNA of the CDR3 is TGTGCCAGCAGCAACGGACAGTATGGGGAACGGTTTTTT.

The gene calls are TRBV6-5 and TRBJ1-2; 8 bases are a match to TRBD1. The CDR3 spans 15 residues. The germline gives CDR1 MNHEY, CDR2 SVGAGI. The J segment lost 4 bases and the V segment lost 7 bases, leaving 11 bases of the junction unmatched. CDR3 sequence: CASTPRTGKTYGYTF. The DNA of the CDR3 is TGTGCCAGCACCCCGAGGACAGGGAAGACCTATGGCTACACCTTC.

This chain joins TRBV7-2 and TRBJ2-1, with D possibly matching TRBD2 (6 bases). The V gene's germline CDR1 is SGHTA and CDR2 FQGNSA. This CDR3 spans 15 amino acids. Deletions cut 4 bases from V and 0 bases from J, with 10 bases between. The CDR3: CASSSLGGSYNEQFF. CDR3 in DNA: TGTGCCAGCAGCTCATTGGGGGGCTCCTACAATGAGCAGTTCTTC.

This chain joins TRBV30 and TRBJ1-1; D is possibly TRBD1 (5 bases). The germline gives CDR1 GTSNPN, CDR2 SVGIG (reference sequence). The CDR3 is 14 residues long. Trimming pared 0 bases from V and 13 bases from J, leaving 21 bases between. In DNA form, the CDR3 reads TGTGCCTGGAGTGTACAAGCAGGGTGGAGCGAGGTTTTCTTT. Translating it yields CAWSVQAGWSEVFF.

The chain joins TRBV7-2 to TRBJ2-3, with D uncertain. The CDR3 loop spans 12 amino acids. The V gene's germline CDR1 is SGHTA and CDR2 FQGNSA. Trimming left V 2 bases short and J 6 bases short, with 6 bases between. The CDR3 is CASSLWADTQYF. The CDR3 nucleotides read TGTGCCAGCAGCTTATGGGCGGATACGCAGTATTTT.

V and J are TRBV28 and TRBJ2-1; D possibly corresponds to TRBD1 (6 bases). Per the germline V gene, CDR1 is MDHEN and CDR2 is SYDVKM. The CDR3 has 12 amino acids. CDR3 coding DNA: TGTGCTACAGGGAGCTCCTACAATGAGCAGTTCTTC. It yields the protein CATGSSYNEQFF.

The genes are TRBV5-1 and TRBJ2-5; tentatively, D is TRBD1 (6 bases). This CDR3 spans 16 amino acids. V lost 0 bases to trimming and J lost 5 bases, with 17 bases between them. Looked up from germline, CDR1 is SGHRS and CDR2 is YFSETQ. The CDR3 DNA reads TGCGCCAGCAGCTTGGGGGGACATGCCTCGGGGGAGACCCAGTACTTC. The encoded protein is CASSLGGHASGETQYF.

This chain joins TRBV5-4 and TRBJ1-2; 9 nucleotides match TRBD1. J lost 4 bases, V lost 4 bases, and 5 bases had no gene match. The CDR3 consists of 14 residues. Germline CDR1 SGHNT, CDR2 YYREEE (reference sequence). The CDR3 loop reads CASSPGQGPYGYTF. CDR3 in DNA: TGTGCCAGCAGCCCGGGACAGGGCCCCTATGGCTACACCTTC.

The chain employs TRBV7-2 and TRBJ1-5; TRBD1 matches at 8 bases. The germline CDR1 and CDR2 sequences are SGHTA and FQGNSA. The CDR3 consists of 16 residues. The ends lost 3 bases at V and 1 base at J; junction bases unmatched: 5. CDR3: CASSLAGGSSNQPQHF. CDR3 nucleotides: TGTGCCAGCAGCTTGGCAGGGGGCTCGAGCAATCAGCCCCAGCATTTT.